The rows below give T cell receptor beta chains drawn from one sample of a study of shared clonotypes between healthy human individuals. Generated by immunoSEQ multiplex PCR, the TCRdb table keeps only in-frame clones and is missing some. The sample has roughly 2 million clones; roughly 94% are singletons. Sequencing was performed on naive CD8+ T cells sorted from blood. These receptors were taken from a man aged 18 to 29 in good health. The CDR3 runs from the conserved cysteine through the conserved F or W. The D gene is left open where the match is weak. Expanded clones are given a class, and other clones once, few, many or no size at all.

CDR3aa: CASSVEGATNEKLFF; CDR3nt: TGTGCCAGCAGCGTAGAGGGTGCAACTAATGAAAAACTGTTTTTT; abundance: NA; len: 15; d_gene: NA; v_gene: TRBV9; j_gene: TRBJ1-4
CDR3aa: CASSLALITNQPQHF; CDR3nt: TGTGCCAGCAGCTTAGCCCTAATCACCAATCAGCCCCAGCATTTT; abundance: NA; len: 15; d_gene: NA; v_gene: TRBV7-8; j_gene: TRBJ1-5
CDR3aa: CASSEAGGFYNEQFF; CDR3nt: TGTGCCAGCAGTGAAGCCGGGGGATTCTACAATGAGCAGTTCTTC; abundance: NA; len: 15; d_gene: NA; v_gene: TRBV2; j_gene: TRBJ2-1
CDR3aa: CASSPTGTGGYEQYF; CDR3nt: TGTGCCAGCAGTCCGACCGGGACAGGGGGTTACGAGCAGTACTTC; abundance: NA; len: 15; d_gene: TRBD1; v_gene: TRBV6-5; j_gene: TRBJ2-7
CDR3aa: CSVRGESNYGYTF; CDR3nt: TGCAGCGTTCGTGGGGAGTCTAACTATGGCTACACCTTC; abundance: NA; len: 13; d_gene: NA; v_gene: TRBV29-1; j_gene: TRBJ1-2
CDR3aa: CASGLVLEGETQYF; CDR3nt: TGTGCTAGTGGTTTGGTACTGGAGGGGGAGACCCAGTACTTC; abundance: NA; len: 14; d_gene: NA; v_gene: TRBV12-5; j_gene: TRBJ2-5
CDR3aa: CASSMMHGKADPREPGWNSPLHF; CDR3nt: TGTGCCAGTAGTATGATGCACGGCAAGGCGGATCCTAGAGAACCAGGATGGAATTCACCCCTCCACTTT; abundance: NA; len: 23; d_gene: NA; v_gene: TRBV19; j_gene: TRBJ1-6
CDR3aa: CASRGVAEAFF; CDR3nt: TGTGCCAGCAGAGGGGTTGCTGAAGCTTTCTTT; abundance: NA; len: 11; d_gene: NA; v_gene: TRBV6-5; j_gene: TRBJ1-1
CDR3aa: CASSPGGRGGEQYF; CDR3nt: TGTGCCAGCTCACCCGGTGGCCGGGGAGGGGAGCAGTACTTC; abundance: NA; len: 14; d_gene: TRBD2; v_gene: TRBV18; j_gene: TRBJ2-7
CDR3aa: CSAGTSGSWEQYF; CDR3nt: TGCAGCGCTGGGACTAGCGGGAGTTGGGAGCAGTACTTC; abundance: NA; len: 13; d_gene: TRBD2; v_gene: TRBV29-1; j_gene: TRBJ2-7
CDR3aa: CASSQTLAGGQYEQYF; CDR3nt: TGCGCCAGCAGCCAAACTCTGGCGGGAGGGCAGTACGAGCAGTACTTC; abundance: NA; len: 16; d_gene: TRBD2; v_gene: TRBV4-1; j_gene: TRBJ2-7
CDR3aa: CASSLSGDTQYF; CDR3nt: TGTGCCAGCAGCTTGTCCGGGGATACGCAGTATTTT; abundance: NA; len: 12; d_gene: NA; v_gene: TRBV5-4; j_gene: TRBJ2-3
CDR3aa: CASSAGLAGSYEQYF; CDR3nt: TGTGCCAGCAGTGCTGGACTAGCGGGTTCCTACGAGCAGTACTTC; abundance: once; len: 15; d_gene: TRBD2; v_gene: TRBV2; j_gene: TRBJ2-7
CDR3aa: CASSFGQGPYGYTF; CDR3nt: TGTGCCAGCAGTTTTGGACAGGGCCCCTATGGCTACACCTTC; abundance: NA; len: 14; d_gene: TRBD1; v_gene: TRBV5-6; j_gene: TRBJ1-2
CDR3aa: CASSSGQSPLYEQYF; CDR3nt: TGTGCCAGCAGCTCAGGACAGAGCCCCCTCTACGAGCAGTACTTC; abundance: NA; len: 15; d_gene: NA; v_gene: TRBV7-2; j_gene: TRBJ2-7
CDR3aa: CASSFTDRGYEQYF; CDR3nt: TGTGCCAGCAGCTTTACCGACAGGGGATACGAGCAGTACTTC; abundance: NA; len: 14; d_gene: TRBD1; v_gene: TRBV13; j_gene: TRBJ2-7
CDR3aa: CASSQEDRVNQPQHF; CDR3nt: TGCGCCAGCAGCCAGGAAGACAGAGTTAATCAGCCCCAGCATTTT; abundance: NA; len: 15; d_gene: NA; v_gene: TRBV4-1; j_gene: TRBJ1-5
CDR3aa: CATGQGLSYEQYF; CDR3nt: TGTGCCACCGGTCAGGGTCTCTCCTACGAGCAGTACTTC; abundance: NA; len: 13; d_gene: NA; v_gene: TRBV15; j_gene: TRBJ2-7
CDR3aa: CASSFFGSGANVLTF; CDR3nt: TGTGCCAGCAGCTTTTTCGGGTCTGGGGCCAACGTCCTGACTTTC; abundance: NA; len: 15; d_gene: NA; v_gene: TRBV11-2; j_gene: TRBJ2-6
CDR3aa: CASSLRTGGGYVYTF; CDR3nt: TGTGCCAGCAGCCTCCGGACAGGGGGCGGGTACGTCTACACCTTC; abundance: NA; len: 15; d_gene: TRBD1; v_gene: TRBV11-2; j_gene: TRBJ1-2
CDR3aa: CASSGTTGINEKLFF; CDR3nt: TGTGCCAGCAGTGGGACTACAGGGATTAATGAAAAACTGTTTTTT; abundance: NA; len: 15; d_gene: NA; v_gene: TRBV6-1; j_gene: TRBJ1-4
CDR3aa: CASRDRNSNQPQHF; CDR3nt: TGTGCCAGTAGGGACAGGAATAGCAATCAGCCCCAGCATTTT; abundance: NA; len: 14; d_gene: TRBD1; v_gene: TRBV19; j_gene: TRBJ1-5
CDR3aa: CASSLLGAGGELFF; CDR3nt: TGTGCCAGCAGTTTATTAGGGGCCGGCGGGGAGCTGTTTTTT; abundance: NA; len: 14; d_gene: NA; v_gene: TRBV27; j_gene: TRBJ2-2
CDR3aa: CASSLGTGGRPDTQYF; CDR3nt: TGTGCCAGCAGTCTGGGGACAGGGGGAAGGCCAGATACGCAGTATTTT; abundance: NA; len: 16; d_gene: TRBD1; v_gene: TRBV28; j_gene: TRBJ2-3
CDR3aa: CASSPGLAGADEQFF; CDR3nt: TGCGCCAGCAGCCCGGGACTAGCGGGAGCAGATGAGCAGTTCTTC; abundance: NA; len: 15; d_gene: TRBD2; v_gene: TRBV5-1; j_gene: TRBJ2-1
CDR3aa: CASSDSYGYTF; CDR3nt: TGTGCCAGCAGCGATTCATATGGCTACACCTTC; abundance: NA; len: 11; d_gene: NA; v_gene: TRBV9; j_gene: TRBJ1-2
CDR3aa: CASSSALRTGGFAYEQYF; CDR3nt: TGTGCCAGCAGCTCTGCCCTACGGACAGGGGGCTTCGCCTACGAGCAGTACTTC; abundance: NA; len: 18; d_gene: TRBD1; v_gene: TRBV7-9; j_gene: TRBJ2-7
CDR3aa: CASSQDPGTGDSNQPQHF; CDR3nt: TGTGCCAGCAGCCAAGATCCAGGGACAGGAGACTCCAATCAGCCCCAGCATTTT; abundance: NA; len: 18; d_gene: TRBD1; v_gene: TRBV4-2; j_gene: TRBJ1-5
CDR3aa: CASSQESGTFLQETQYF; CDR3nt: TGCGCCAGCAGCCAAGAATCCGGAACGTTTCTCCAAGAGACCCAGTACTTC; abundance: NA; len: 17; d_gene: NA; v_gene: TRBV4-1; j_gene: TRBJ2-5
CDR3aa: CASTPGTLPTDTQYF; CDR3nt: TGTGCCAGCACCCCCGGGACTCTACCCACAGATACGCAGTATTTT; abundance: NA; len: 15; d_gene: NA; v_gene: TRBV25-1; j_gene: TRBJ2-3
CDR3aa: CATRGGRNEQFF; CDR3nt: TGTGCCACCAGGGGCGGGCGCAATGAGCAGTTCTTC; abundance: NA; len: 12; d_gene: NA; v_gene: TRBV2; j_gene: TRBJ2-1
CDR3aa: CASSLEELPIEQYF; CDR3nt: TGTGCCAGCAGCTTAGAGGAGCTTCCGATCGAGCAGTACTTC; abundance: NA; len: 14; d_gene: NA; v_gene: TRBV7-6; j_gene: TRBJ2-7
CDR3aa: CASTRNTEAFF; CDR3nt: TGTGCCAGCACCCGAAACACTGAAGCTTTCTTT; abundance: once; len: 11; d_gene: NA; v_gene: TRBV6-1; j_gene: TRBJ1-1
CDR3aa: CASSLYEGDTQYF; CDR3nt: TGTGCCAGCAGTTTATACGAGGGAGATACGCAGTATTTT; abundance: NA; len: 13; d_gene: NA; v_gene: TRBV28; j_gene: TRBJ2-3
CDR3aa: CAISETYNEQFF; CDR3nt: TGTGCCATCAGTGAGACTTACAATGAGCAGTTCTTC; abundance: NA; len: 12; d_gene: NA; v_gene: TRBV10-3; j_gene: TRBJ2-1
CDR3aa: CASSKGLAGSNTGELFF; CDR3nt: TGTGCCAGCAGCAAGGGACTAGCGGGCTCGAACACCGGGGAGCTGTTTTTT; abundance: NA; len: 17; d_gene: TRBD2; v_gene: TRBV7-9; j_gene: TRBJ2-2
CDR3aa: CASSLVGQPQHF; CDR3nt: TGTGCCAGCAGTTTAGTGGGTCAGCCCCAGCATTTT; abundance: NA; len: 12; d_gene: NA; v_gene: TRBV28; j_gene: TRBJ1-5
CDR3aa: CASSVGGRDEKLFF; CDR3nt: TGTGCCAGCAGTGTAGGGGGGCGCGATGAAAAACTGTTTTTT; abundance: NA; len: 14; d_gene: NA; v_gene: TRBV2; j_gene: TRBJ1-4
CDR3aa: CASGVPGAGGEGNQPQHF; CDR3nt: TGTGCCAGCGGGGTCCCTGGGGCAGGGGGCGAAGGCAATCAGCCCCAGCATTTT; abundance: NA; len: 18; d_gene: TRBD1; v_gene: TRBV2; j_gene: TRBJ1-5
CDR3aa: CASSPLPYTQLAGGPYEQYF; CDR3nt: TGTGCCAGCAGTCCTTTACCCTACACACAACTAGCGGGGGGACCCTACGAGCAGTACTTC; abundance: NA; len: 20; d_gene: TRBD2; v_gene: TRBV28; j_gene: TRBJ2-7
CDR3aa: CAISDRRVTEAFF; CDR3nt: TGTGCCATCAGTGACAGAAGAGTAACTGAAGCTTTCTTT; abundance: NA; len: 13; d_gene: NA; v_gene: TRBV10-3; j_gene: TRBJ1-1
CDR3aa: CASSFPMTSGQETQYF; CDR3nt: TGTGCCAGCAGCTTCCCCATGACTAGCGGGCAAGAGACCCAGTACTTC; abundance: NA; len: 16; d_gene: TRBD2; v_gene: TRBV7-2; j_gene: TRBJ2-5
CDR3aa: CASSTISSGSWGDTQYF; CDR3nt: TGTGCCAGCAGCACCATTTCTAGCGGGAGTTGGGGAGATACGCAGTATTTT; abundance: NA; len: 17; d_gene: TRBD2; v_gene: TRBV27; j_gene: TRBJ2-3
CDR3aa: CASSQDVGRVNQPQHF; CDR3nt: TGCGCCAGCAGCCAAGATGTAGGGAGGGTCAATCAGCCCCAGCATTTT; abundance: NA; len: 16; d_gene: NA; v_gene: TRBV4-3; j_gene: TRBJ1-5
CDR3aa: CASSAEVGEKLFF; CDR3nt: TGTGCCAGCAGCGCCGAGGTGGGCGAAAAACTGTTTTTT; abundance: NA; len: 13; d_gene: NA; v_gene: TRBV7-2; j_gene: TRBJ1-4
CDR3aa: CASSLVRSREKLFF; CDR3nt: TGTGCCAGCAGTTTAGTAAGAAGTCGGGAAAAACTGTTTTTT; abundance: NA; len: 14; d_gene: NA; v_gene: TRBV28; j_gene: TRBJ1-4
CDR3aa: CASSLDSHEQYF; CDR3nt: TGTGCCAGCAGCCTCGACTCCCACGAGCAGTACTTC; abundance: NA; len: 12; d_gene: NA; v_gene: TRBV11-2; j_gene: TRBJ2-7